Below are 18 T cell receptor beta chains sequenced from a single sample in a study of cytomegalovirus exposure and HLA in healthy donors. The PCR employed 60 Vbeta primers together with 13 Jbeta primers. Produced via immunoSEQ multiplex PCR; TCRdb's table is partial and in-frame only. The profile shows about 120,000 clones, 74% of them singletons. Input material: PBMCs. These receptors came from a human donor in good health.

Written as DNA, the CDR3 is TGTGCCAGCAGTCGACAGGCCTACACTGAAGCTTTCTTT. Amino acid sequence: CASSRQAYTEAFF. This chain connects TRBV7-2 to TRBJ1-1; the D gene is possibly TRBD1 (6 bases). Germline loops: CDR1 SGHTA, CDR2 FQGNSA. The CDR3 loop spans 13 amino acids. Between the trimmed V and J ends, which lost 6 bases and 3 bases, there was a span of 11 bases.

This chain uses TRBV7-2 with TRBJ2-1; TRBD1 might be the D (7 bases). The germline CDR1 and CDR2 sequences are SGHTA and FQGNSA. V lost 5 bases and J 0 bases, leaving 17 bases between the germline ends. This CDR3 comprises 17 residues. CDR3 DNA sequence: TGTGCCAGCAGCCGTAGGGGGCACGGGAGCTCCTACAATGAGCAGTTCTTC. It yields the protein CASSRRGHGSSYNEQFF. The variable domain in full, completed from reference TRBV7-2 and TRBJ2-1, reads GAGVSQSPSNKVTEKGKDVELRCDPISGHTALYWYRQSLGQGLEFLIYFQGNSAPDKSGLPSDRFSAERTGGSVSTLTIQRTQQEDSAVYLCASSRRGHGSSYNEQFFGPGTRLTVL.

V usage is TRBV9 and J usage is TRBJ1-1; 7 nucleotides line up with TRBD1. In germline, CDR1 is SGDLS, CDR2 YYNGEE. V lost 5 bases and J lost 0; bases outside the gene matches: 13. CDR3 length: 17 amino acids. The CDR3 region is CASSTEGALNLNTEAFF. The CDR3 nucleotides are TGTGCCAGCAGTACGGAGGGGGCGCTGAATTTGAACACTGAAGCTTTCTTT.

This clone has a handful of counts. The rearrangement links TRBV5-8 to TRBJ2-5; a possible D gene is TRBD1 (6 bases). Germline values: CDR1 SGHTS, CDR2 YDEGEE. Trimming pared 2 bases from V and 5 bases from J, leaving 16 bases between. CDR3 length: 15 amino acids. DNA of the CDR3: TGTGCCAGCAGCTTCGGCAGGGGAACGTTTGAGACCCAGTACTTC. Translated: CASSFGRGTFETQYF.

This clone was detected only a few times. In DNA, the CDR3 is TGTGCCAGCAGCTTGTCGGAGCTGGCTGGGGCCAACGTCCTGACTTTC. It encodes CASSLSELAGANVLTF. This chain connects TRBV5-6 to TRBJ2-6; no clear D. This CDR3 comprises 16 residues. Trimming took off 1 base at V and 2 bases at J, with 10 bases between the two ends. In germline, CDR1 is SGHDT, CDR2 YYEEEE.

The J gene is TRBJ1-6, the V gene TRBV6-5; the D is unclear. This CDR3 comprises 15 residues. The germline V gene has CDR1 MNHEY and CDR2 SVGAGI. V was shortened by 4 bases and J by 6 bases, with 13 bases between the two germline ends. For the CDR3, the DNA is TGTGCCAGCAGTTTCAACAGCTACGCTAATTCACCCCTCCACTTT. It codes for CASSFNSYANSPLHF.

The rearrangement joins TRBV27 to TRBJ1-6; unclear D gene. The CDR3 has 14 amino acids. Trimming took off 2 bases at V and 14 bases at J, with 16 bases between the two ends. The germline V gene encodes CDR1 MNHEY and CDR2 SMNVEV (reference sequence). CDR3: CASSLTGAILSLHF. The CDR3 DNA is TGTGCCAGCAGTTTAACCGGAGCTATCTTGTCCCTCCACTTT.

CDR3 sequence: CASSWDRDYGYTF. The CDR3 region has the DNA TGTGCCAGCAGTTGGGACAGGGACTATGGCTACACCTTC. This chain links TRBV6-5 with TRBJ1-2, with 9 bases fitting TRBD1. Germline-derived CDR1 and CDR2 are MNHEY and SVGAGI. The CDR3 has 13 amino acids. V lost 4 bases, J lost 3 bases, and 0 bases stayed unmatched.

The rearrangement links TRBV4-2 to TRBJ1-1, with 7 bases matching TRBD1. CDR1 LGHNA and CDR2 YNFKEQ come from the germline V gene. The CDR3 covers 15 residues. V shed 4 bases, J shed 2 bases, and the junction held 7 bases outside the gene matches. The CDR3 is CASSPPGQSNTEAFF. The CDR3 DNA is TGTGCCAGCAGCCCACCGGGACAGAGCAACACTGAAGCTTTCTTT.

V usage is TRBV5-1 and J usage is TRBJ2-7, with TRBD2 matching over 7 bases. This CDR3 has 14 residues. The ends lost 4 bases at V and 4 bases at J; junction bases unmatched: 8. Germline V gene data show CDR1 as SGHRS and CDR2 as YFSETQ. This CDR3 reads CASSATGREYEQYF. The DNA for the CDR3 is TGCGCCAGCAGCGCCACTGGGCGGGAGTACGAGCAGTACTTC.

This rearrangement joins TRBV28 to TRBJ2-7; 10 bases match TRBD1. The length of the CDR3 is 16 residues. Trimming cost V 6 bases and J 0 bases; bases outside gene matches: 8. Germline V gene lookup returns CDR1 MDHEN and CDR2 SYDVKM. CDR3 loop: CASSPFGTGVSYEQYF. The CDR3 DNA reads as TGTGCCAGCAGCCCCTTCGGGACAGGGGTCTCCTACGAGCAGTACTTC.

As concerns this clone: Other DNA variants within this sample encode the same CDR3. The rearrangement links TRBV6-1 to TRBJ2-1; D perhaps matches TRBD2 (6 bases). This CDR3 has 16 amino acids. Germline lookup yields CDR1 MNHNS and CDR2 SASEGT. Trimming left V 2 bases short and J 0 bases short, with 11 bases between. The CDR3 is CASSETTGSSYNEQFF. The CDR3 bases are TGTGCCAGCAGTGAAACGACCGGGAGCTCCTACAATGAGCAGTTCTTC.

The chain links TRBV6-1 to TRBJ2-1; D is unresolved. V was cut by 1 base and J by 2 bases, with 9 bases left in between. The germline gives CDR1 MNHNS, CDR2 SASEGT. The CDR3 runs to 15 residues. CDR3 region: CASSEGQAAYNEQFF. The CDR3 coding sequence is TGTGCCAGCAGTGAAGGGCAGGCCGCCTACAATGAGCAGTTCTTC.

This clone has only a few counts. The rearrangement links TRBV5-1 to TRBJ2-7; 13 bases agree with TRBD2. J lost 5 bases, V lost 1 base, and 9 bases had no gene match. CDR1 SGHRS and CDR2 YFSETQ come from the germline V gene. The CDR3 is 17 amino acids. The CDR3 DNA reads TGCGCCAGCAGCTTGAGGACCGGACTAGCGGGGGCCGACGAGCAGTACTTC. Its protein is CASSLRTGLAGADEQYF.

This sequence joins TRBV7-8 and TRBJ1-1; D not certain. This CDR3 comprises 12 residues. Trimming stripped 10 bases from V and 1 base from J, with 10 bases between. Germline V gene sequence: CDR1 SGHVS, CDR2 FQNEAQ. CDR3 in amino acids: CATVPGNTEAFF. The CDR3 DNA is TGTGCCACCGTTCCCGGGAACACTGAAGCTTTCTTT.

The rearrangement links TRBV21-1 to TRBJ1-3; the DNA was not compared with TRBD1, the D call given in the table. TRBV21-1 is flagged as a pseudogene. The CDR3 consists of 13 residues. CDR3 coding DNA: TGTGCCAGAGGGACAGGGGAACCTCCAACCATATATTTT. Amino acid sequence: CARGTGEPPTIYF.

The chain is built from TRBV12-5 and TRBJ2-2, with 8 bases lining up with TRBD2. The CDR3 has 15 residues. CDR1 and CDR2 from the germline V gene are LGHNT and FRNRAP. The V segment lost 7 bases and the J segment 1 base; nucleotides outside the gene matches: 5. CDR3 sequence reads: CASALSGRNTGELFF. The DNA for the CDR3 is TGTGCTAGTGCCCTAAGCGGGAGGAACACCGGGGAGCTGTTTTTT.

The gene calls are TRBV7-2 and TRBJ1-5; TRBD1 aligns across 10 bases. CDR3 length: 15 amino acids. Germline V CDR1 and CDR2: SGHTA, FQGNSA. With V trimmed by 7 bases and J by 5 bases, 8 bases remained unmatched. The CDR3: CASTRDRGPHQPQHF. For the CDR3, the DNA is TGTGCCAGCACCCGTGACAGGGGGCCCCATCAGCCCCAGCATTTT.